The TCR beta chain described here comes from a study of T cells after yellow fever vaccination. V gave up 5 bases and J gave up 0 bases; unmatched junction bases: 5. The V gene's germline CDR1 is SGHVS and CDR2 FQNEAQ. This CDR3 comprises 17 residues. Each CDR3 protein gets one entry after TCRdb re-called the 5' RACE reads with MiXCR. The sample has 150,000 or so distinct CDR3 sequences, less than 9% seen once. This sample comprised CD4+ T cells sorted from PBMCs, obtained around 5 days after the first yellow fever vaccination. This TCR was recovered from a man aged 18-30 years who received the YFV17D yellow fever vaccine. The chain has TRBV7-8 and TRBJ2-3, with TRBD2 matching 13 bases. CDR3 loop: CASSPWTSGGSTDTQYF. CDR3 DNA sequence: TGTGCCAGCAGCCCGTGGACTAGCGGGGGCAGCACAGATACGCAGTATTTT.